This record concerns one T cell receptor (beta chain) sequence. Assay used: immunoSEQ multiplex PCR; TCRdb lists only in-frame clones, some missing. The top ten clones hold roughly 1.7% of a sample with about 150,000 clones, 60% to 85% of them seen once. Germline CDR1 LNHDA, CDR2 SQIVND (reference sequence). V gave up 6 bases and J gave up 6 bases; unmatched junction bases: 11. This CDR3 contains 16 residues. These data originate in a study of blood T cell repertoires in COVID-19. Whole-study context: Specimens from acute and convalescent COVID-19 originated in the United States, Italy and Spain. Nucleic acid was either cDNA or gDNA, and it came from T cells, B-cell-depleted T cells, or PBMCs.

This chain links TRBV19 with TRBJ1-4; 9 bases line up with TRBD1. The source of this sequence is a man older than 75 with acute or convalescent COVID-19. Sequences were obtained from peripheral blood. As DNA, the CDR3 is TGTGCCAGTAGATTCGGACAGGGGAAGGGTGATGAAAAACTGTTTTTT. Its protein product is CASRFGQGKGDEKLFF. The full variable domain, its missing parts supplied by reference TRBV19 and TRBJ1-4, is DGGITQSPKYLFRKEGQNVTLSCEQNLNHDAMYWYRQDPGQGLRLIYYSQIVNDFQKGDIAEGYSVSREKKESFPLTVTSAQKNPTAFYLCASRFGQGKGDEKLFFGSGTQLSVL.